The 3 T cell receptor beta chains presented below share a single source sample, sequenced in a study of OX40 agonist ivuxolimab in advanced cancers. The assay was immunoSEQ multiplex PCR, and TCRdb's table has in-frame clones only and misses some. The sample carries some 18,000 clones, around 85% recorded once. The specimen was CD4+ or CD8+ T cells sorted from blood, collected in a trial of the OX40 agonist ivuxolimab. The receptor set was obtained from an adult with an advanced solid tumor such as melanoma, head and neck, liver or kidney cancer.

The chain has TRBV18 and TRBJ1-4; D not certain. Trimming stripped 3 bases from V and 11 bases from J, with 7 bases between. Per the germline V gene, CDR1 is KGHSH and CDR2 is LQKENI. CDR3 length equals 11 residues. This chain's CDR3 is CASSPGDKLFF. The DNA for the CDR3 is TGTGCCAGCTCACCGGGAGACAAACTGTTTTTT.

This clone was recorded once. The chain carries TRBV11-3 and TRBJ2-7; no definite D call. The CDR3 contains 14 residues. Between the trimmed V and J ends, which lost 5 bases and 2 bases, there was a span of 13 bases. CDR1 is SGHNT and CDR2 is YENEEA in the germline V gene. CDR3 residues: CASSAASNAYEQYF. DNA for the CDR3: TGTGCCAGCAGCGCAGCCAGCAACGCCTACGAGCAGTACTTC.

The chain carries TRBV7-9 and TRBJ1-5, with 10 bases identical to TRBD1. CDR1 is SEHNR and CDR2 is FQNEAQ in the germline V gene (reference sequence). V trimming: 4 bases; J trimming: 6 bases; junction bases outside the gene matches: 3. CDR3 length: 14 residues. The CDR3 nucleotides read TGTGCCAGCAGCTCTGACAGGGGGCTTCAGCCCCAGCATTTT. Its translation: CASSSDRGLQPQHF.